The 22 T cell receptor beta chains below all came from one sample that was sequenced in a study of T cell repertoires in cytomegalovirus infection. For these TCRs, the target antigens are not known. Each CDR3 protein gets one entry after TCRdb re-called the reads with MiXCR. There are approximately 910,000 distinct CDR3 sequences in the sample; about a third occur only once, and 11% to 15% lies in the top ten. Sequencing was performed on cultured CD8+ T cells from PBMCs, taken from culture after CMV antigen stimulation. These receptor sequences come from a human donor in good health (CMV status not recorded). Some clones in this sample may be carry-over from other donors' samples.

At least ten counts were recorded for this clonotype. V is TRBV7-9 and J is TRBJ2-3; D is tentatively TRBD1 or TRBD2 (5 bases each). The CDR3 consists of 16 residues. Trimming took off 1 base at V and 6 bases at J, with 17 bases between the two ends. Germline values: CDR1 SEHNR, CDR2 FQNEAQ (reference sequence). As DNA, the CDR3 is TGTGCCAGCAGCTTAGTCAAGCGTAGGGACGAGGATACGCAGTATTTT. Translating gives CASSLVKRRDEDTQYF.

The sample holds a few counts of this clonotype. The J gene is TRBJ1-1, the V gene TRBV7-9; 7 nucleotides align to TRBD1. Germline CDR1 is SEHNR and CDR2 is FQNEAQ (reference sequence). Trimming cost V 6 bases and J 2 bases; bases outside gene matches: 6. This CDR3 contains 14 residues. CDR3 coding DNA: TGTGCCAGCAGTTCTACAGGGGACAACACTGAAGCTTTCTTT. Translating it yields CASSSTGDNTEAFF.

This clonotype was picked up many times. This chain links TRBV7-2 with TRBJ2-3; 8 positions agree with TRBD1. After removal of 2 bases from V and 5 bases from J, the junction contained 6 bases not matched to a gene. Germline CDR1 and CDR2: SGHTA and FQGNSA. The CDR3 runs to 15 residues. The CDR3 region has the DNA TGTGCCAGCAGCTTAATGGCAGGGGGCCAAGATACGCAGTATTTT. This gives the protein CASSLMAGGQDTQYF.

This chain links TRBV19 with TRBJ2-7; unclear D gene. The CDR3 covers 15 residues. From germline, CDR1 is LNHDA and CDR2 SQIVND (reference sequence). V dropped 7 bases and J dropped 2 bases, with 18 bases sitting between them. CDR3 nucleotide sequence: TGTGCCAGTACCCCTGGCCGCGGCCCAACCTACGAGCAGTACTTC. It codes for CASTPGRGPTYEQYF.

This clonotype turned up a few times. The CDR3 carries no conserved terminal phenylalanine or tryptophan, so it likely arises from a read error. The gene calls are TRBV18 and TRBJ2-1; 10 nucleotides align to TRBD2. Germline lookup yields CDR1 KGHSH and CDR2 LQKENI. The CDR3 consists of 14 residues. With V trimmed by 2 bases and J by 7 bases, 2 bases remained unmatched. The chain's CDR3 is CASSPKLAGNEQFS. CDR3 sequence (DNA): TGTGCCAGCTCACCAAAACTAGCGGGGAATGAGCAGTTCTCC.

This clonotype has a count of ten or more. This CDR3 is CASSLYPAASTDTQYF. CDR3 DNA sequence: TGTGCCAGCAGTTTATATCCAGCGGCTAGCACAGATACGCAGTATTTT. The chain couples TRBV12-3 or TRBV12-4 to TRBJ2-3, with D perhaps TRBD2 (5 bases). Trimming left V 2 bases short and J 0 bases short, with 12 bases between. The CDR3 spans 16 residues.

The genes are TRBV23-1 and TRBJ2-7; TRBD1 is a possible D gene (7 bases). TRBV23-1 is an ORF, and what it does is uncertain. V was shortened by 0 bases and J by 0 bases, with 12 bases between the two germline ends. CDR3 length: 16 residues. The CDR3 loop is CASSQSRGDSSYEQYF. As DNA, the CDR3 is TGCGCCAGCAGTCAATCGAGGGGGGACAGCTCCTACGAGCAGTACTTC.

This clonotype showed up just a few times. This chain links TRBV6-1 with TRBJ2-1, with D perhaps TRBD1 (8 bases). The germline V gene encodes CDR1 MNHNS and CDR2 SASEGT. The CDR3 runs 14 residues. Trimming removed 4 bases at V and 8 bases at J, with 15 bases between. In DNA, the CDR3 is TGTGCCAGCAGTGTTAGACAGGGGAGGGATGAGCAGTTCTTC. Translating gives CASSVRQGRDEQFF.

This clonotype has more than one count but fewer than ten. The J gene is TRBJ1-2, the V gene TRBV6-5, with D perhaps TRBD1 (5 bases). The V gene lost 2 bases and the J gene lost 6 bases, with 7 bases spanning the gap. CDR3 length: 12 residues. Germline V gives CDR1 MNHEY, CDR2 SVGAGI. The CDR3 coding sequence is TGTGCCAGCAGTTACCAGGGACATGGCTACACCTTC. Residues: CASSYQGHGYTF.

CDR3 nucleotides: TGTGCCAGCAGCGAGACGGGGGGGGGCGAGCAGTACGTC. This encodes CASSETGGGEQYV. V usage is TRBV14 and J usage is TRBJ2-7; the match to TRBD2 covers 8 bases. The CDR3 has 13 residues. Per the germline V gene, CDR1 is SGHDN and CDR2 is FVKESK. The V gene end was trimmed by 5 bases and the J gene end by 6 bases; junction bases not matched to a gene: 6.

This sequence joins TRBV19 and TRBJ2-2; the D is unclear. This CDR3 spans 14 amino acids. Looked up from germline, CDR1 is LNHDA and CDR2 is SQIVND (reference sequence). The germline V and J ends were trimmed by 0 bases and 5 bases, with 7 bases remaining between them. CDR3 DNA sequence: TGTGCCAGTAGTATAGATATGGGAACCGGGGAGCTGTTTTTT. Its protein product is CASSIDMGTGELFF.

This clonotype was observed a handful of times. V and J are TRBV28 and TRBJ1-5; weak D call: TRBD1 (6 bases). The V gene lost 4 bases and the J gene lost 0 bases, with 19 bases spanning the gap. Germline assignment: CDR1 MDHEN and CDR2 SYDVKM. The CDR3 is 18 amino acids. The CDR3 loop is CASSSIFTGTPSNQPQHF. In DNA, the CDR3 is TGTGCCAGCAGTTCCATATTCACCGGGACACCTAGCAATCAGCCCCAGCATTTT.

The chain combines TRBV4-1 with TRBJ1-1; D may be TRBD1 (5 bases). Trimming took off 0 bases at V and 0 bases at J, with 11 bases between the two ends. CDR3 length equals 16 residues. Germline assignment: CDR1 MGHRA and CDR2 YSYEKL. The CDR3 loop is CASSQDWDGVNTEAFF. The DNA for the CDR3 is TGCGCCAGCAGCCAAGATTGGGACGGAGTGAACACTGAAGCTTTCTTT.

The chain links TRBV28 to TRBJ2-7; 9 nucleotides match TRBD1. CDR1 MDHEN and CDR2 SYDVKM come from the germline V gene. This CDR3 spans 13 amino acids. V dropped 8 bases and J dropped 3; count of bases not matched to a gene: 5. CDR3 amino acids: CASHGTGSYEQYV. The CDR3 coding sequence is TGTGCCAGCCACGGGACAGGGAGCTACGAGCAGTACGTC.

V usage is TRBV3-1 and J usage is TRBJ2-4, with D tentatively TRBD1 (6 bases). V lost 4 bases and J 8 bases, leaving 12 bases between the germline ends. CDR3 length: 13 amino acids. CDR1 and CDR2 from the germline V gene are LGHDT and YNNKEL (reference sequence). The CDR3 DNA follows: TGTGCCAGCAGCCGGGGACATCTGGACATTCAGTACTTC. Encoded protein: CASSRGHLDIQYF.

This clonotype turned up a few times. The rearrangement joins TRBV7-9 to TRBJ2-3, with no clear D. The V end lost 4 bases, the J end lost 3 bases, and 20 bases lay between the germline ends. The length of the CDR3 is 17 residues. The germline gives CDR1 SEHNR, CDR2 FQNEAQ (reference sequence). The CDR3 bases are TGTGCCAGCAGCTCCCCTAAGGGATACTGGGGAACAGATACGCAGTATTTT. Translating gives CASSSPKGYWGTDTQYF.

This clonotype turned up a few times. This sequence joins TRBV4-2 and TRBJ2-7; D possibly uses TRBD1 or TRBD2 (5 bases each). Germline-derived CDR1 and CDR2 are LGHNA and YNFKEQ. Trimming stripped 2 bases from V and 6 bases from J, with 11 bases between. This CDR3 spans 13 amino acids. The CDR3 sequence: CASSQLRDGEQYV. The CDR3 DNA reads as TGTGCCAGCAGCCAACTGAGGGACGGCGAGCAGTACGTC.

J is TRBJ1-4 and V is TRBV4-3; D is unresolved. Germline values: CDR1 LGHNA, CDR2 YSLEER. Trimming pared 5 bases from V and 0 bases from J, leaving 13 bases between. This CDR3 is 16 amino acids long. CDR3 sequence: CASSTHRQTTNEKLFF. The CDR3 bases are TGCGCCAGCAGCACGCATCGACAAACAACTAATGAAAAACTGTTTTTT.

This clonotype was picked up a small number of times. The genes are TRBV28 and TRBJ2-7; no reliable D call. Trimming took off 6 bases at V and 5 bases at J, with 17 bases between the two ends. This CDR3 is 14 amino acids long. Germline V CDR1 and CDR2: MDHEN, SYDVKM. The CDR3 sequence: CASRDRGRIHEQYV. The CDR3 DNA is TGTGCCAGCAGAGACCGAGGCAGGATCCACGAGCAGTACGTC.

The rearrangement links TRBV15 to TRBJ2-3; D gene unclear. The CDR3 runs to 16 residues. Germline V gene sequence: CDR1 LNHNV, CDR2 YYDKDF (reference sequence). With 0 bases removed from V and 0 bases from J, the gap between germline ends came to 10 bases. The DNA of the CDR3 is TGTGCCACCAGCAGAGATATAGGTCCTAGCACAGATACGCAGTATTTT. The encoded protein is CATSRDIGPSTDTQYF.

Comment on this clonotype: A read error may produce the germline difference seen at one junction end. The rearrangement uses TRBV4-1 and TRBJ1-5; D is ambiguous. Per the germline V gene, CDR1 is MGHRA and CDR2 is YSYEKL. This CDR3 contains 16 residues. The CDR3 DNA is TGCGCCAGCAGCCAAAGCCCTTTTCAAGGAAAACAGCTCCAGCATTTT. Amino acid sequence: CASSQSPFQGKQLQHF.

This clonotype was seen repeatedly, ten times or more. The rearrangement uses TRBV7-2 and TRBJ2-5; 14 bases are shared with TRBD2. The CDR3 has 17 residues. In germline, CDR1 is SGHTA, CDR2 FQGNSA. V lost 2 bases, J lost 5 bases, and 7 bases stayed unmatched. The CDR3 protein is CASSLRGLAGDGETQYF. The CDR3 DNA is TGTGCCAGCAGCTTAAGGGGACTAGCGGGGGATGGGGAGACCCAGTACTTC.